Listed below are T cell receptor beta chains from one sample, sequenced in a study of shared clonotypes between healthy human individuals. Sequenced by immunoSEQ multiplex PCR; TCRdb stores in-frame clones only, minus some. The sample carries about 1 million clones, about 77% recorded once. Material: memory CD4+ T cells sorted from blood. These receptors all come from a man aged 18-30 years in good health. Each CDR3 is given with its conserved first and last residue. The order of the fields is D gene, V gene, clone size, CDR3 length, J gene, CDR3 DNA, CDR3 protein. D genes are given only for firm matches. Only some rows state a clone size, as once, few, many or a class for expanded clones.

d_call: TRBD2; v_call: TRBV4-2; clone_size: -; cdr3_length: 17; j_call: TRBJ2-1; cdr3_nt: TGTGCCAGCAGCCAAGATTACGGCGGGGGGGCTTGGAATGAGCAGTTCTTC; cdr3_aa: CASSQDYGGGAWNEQFF
d_call: -; v_call: TRBV5-1; clone_size: once; cdr3_length: 14; j_call: TRBJ1-4; cdr3_nt: TGCGCCAGCAGCCCACAGGGTGTTAATGAAAAACTGTTTTTT; cdr3_aa: CASSPQGVNEKLFF
d_call: -; v_call: TRBV28; clone_size: -; cdr3_length: 15; j_call: TRBJ2-7; cdr3_nt: TGTGCCAGCAGTTATGGGCAGGGTAAATGGGAAGAGCAGTACTTC; cdr3_aa: CASSYGQGKWEEQYF
d_call: TRBD1; v_call: TRBV29-1; clone_size: -; cdr3_length: 12; j_call: TRBJ1-1; cdr3_nt: TGCAGCGCCCTCAGGGGGGGCACTGAAGCTTTCTTT; cdr3_aa: CSALRGGTEAFF
d_call: -; v_call: TRBV11-2; clone_size: -; cdr3_length: 14; j_call: TRBJ2-6; cdr3_nt: TGTGCCAGCAGCTTGAATTCTGGGGCCAACGTCCTGACTTTC; cdr3_aa: CASSLNSGANVLTF
d_call: -; v_call: TRBV4-1; clone_size: -; cdr3_length: 15; j_call: TRBJ2-6; cdr3_nt: TGCGCCAGCAGCCAAGCTTTGGTTGGGGCCAACGTCCTGACTTTC; cdr3_aa: CASSQALVGANVLTF
d_call: TRBD1; v_call: TRBV6-1; clone_size: -; cdr3_length: 14; j_call: TRBJ1-2; cdr3_nt: TGTGCCAGCAGTACCGGGACAGCTAACTATGGCTACACCTTC; cdr3_aa: CASSTGTANYGYTF
d_call: -; v_call: TRBV30; clone_size: -; cdr3_length: 12; j_call: TRBJ2-2; cdr3_nt: TGTGCCTGGAGATTCGGCACCGGGGAGCTGTTTTTT; cdr3_aa: CAWRFGTGELFF
d_call: -; v_call: TRBV18; clone_size: once; cdr3_length: 14; j_call: TRBJ2-5; cdr3_nt: TGTGCCAGCTCACCTTCCACTGTAGAGTGGACCCAGTACTTC; cdr3_aa: CASSPSTVEWTQYF
d_call: TRBD2; v_call: TRBV5-1; clone_size: -; cdr3_length: 19; j_call: TRBJ2-3; cdr3_nt: TGCGCCAGCAGCTTGACCCTCGGGACTAGCGGGTACCAATCAGATACGCAGTATTTT; cdr3_aa: CASSLTLGTSGYQSDTQYF
d_call: TRBD2; v_call: TRBV13; clone_size: -; cdr3_length: 15; j_call: TRBJ2-3; cdr3_nt: TGTGCCAGCAGCTCTAGCGGGGCGCTCCCAGATACGCAGTATTTT; cdr3_aa: CASSSSGALPDTQYF
d_call: TRBD1; v_call: TRBV5-6; clone_size: many; cdr3_length: 13; j_call: TRBJ1-2; cdr3_nt: TGTGCCAGCAGTTCAGGGACAGGGCCACTCTACACCTTC; cdr3_aa: CASSSGTGPLYTF
d_call: -; v_call: TRBV28; clone_size: few; cdr3_length: 11; j_call: TRBJ1-1; cdr3_nt: TGTGCCAGCACCGGGGTCACTGAAGCTTTCTTT; cdr3_aa: CASTGVTEAFF
d_call: -; v_call: TRBV5-1; clone_size: -; cdr3_length: 17; j_call: TRBJ2-6; cdr3_nt: TGCGCCAGCAGCACCGGGACTTTCAGCTCTGGGGCCAACGTCCTGACTTTC; cdr3_aa: CASSTGTFSSGANVLTF
d_call: TRBD1; v_call: TRBV5-1; clone_size: -; cdr3_length: 16; j_call: TRBJ1-2; cdr3_nt: TGCGCCAGCAGCCCAAAGACAGGGGAGGGCCCGTATGGCTACACCTTC; cdr3_aa: CASSPKTGEGPYGYTF
d_call: -; v_call: TRBV27; clone_size: few; cdr3_length: 13; j_call: TRBJ1-6; cdr3_nt: TGTGCCAGCAGTTACAGGGAAAATTCACCCCTCCACTTT; cdr3_aa: CASSYRENSPLHF
d_call: TRBD2; v_call: TRBV6-5; clone_size: -; cdr3_length: 13; j_call: TRBJ2-7; cdr3_nt: TGTGCCAGCAGTTACTCGCTCCGGGGGGGGAAGTACTTC; cdr3_aa: CASSYSLRGGKYF
d_call: -; v_call: TRBV28; clone_size: -; cdr3_length: 11; j_call: TRBJ2-3; cdr3_nt: TGTGCCAGCAGTCAATTCGATACGCAGTATTTT; cdr3_aa: CASSQFDTQYF
d_call: TRBD2; v_call: TRBV5-4; clone_size: -; cdr3_length: 16; j_call: TRBJ2-3; cdr3_nt: TGTGCCAGCAGCTTGGGCGTGGGAGGGCCGGCCGATACGCAGTATTTT; cdr3_aa: CASSLGVGGPADTQYF
d_call: -; v_call: TRBV29-1; clone_size: -; cdr3_length: 13; j_call: TRBJ2-3; cdr3_nt: TGCAGCGTTGAAGCGATGGCTACAGATACGCAGTATTTT; cdr3_aa: CSVEAMATDTQYF
d_call: -; v_call: TRBV4-1; clone_size: -; cdr3_length: 14; j_call: TRBJ1-5; cdr3_nt: TGCGCCAGCAGCCAAGAATACGGTAATCAGCCCCAGCATTTT; cdr3_aa: CASSQEYGNQPQHF
d_call: -; v_call: TRBV30; clone_size: -; cdr3_length: 13; j_call: TRBJ1-5; cdr3_nt: TGTGCCTGGAGTTCCGGGGGGAATCAGCCCCAGCATTTT; cdr3_aa: CAWSSGGNQPQHF
d_call: TRBD2; v_call: TRBV6-1; clone_size: -; cdr3_length: 16; j_call: TRBJ2-7; cdr3_nt: TGTGCCAGCAGTGAATGGACTAGCGGGAGGAGTAACGAGCAGTACTTC; cdr3_aa: CASSEWTSGRSNEQYF
d_call: -; v_call: TRBV11-2; clone_size: many; cdr3_length: 16; j_call: TRBJ2-6; cdr3_nt: TGTGCCAGCAGACCCCCGCAGGGTTCTGGGGCCAACGTCCTGACTTTC; cdr3_aa: CASRPPQGSGANVLTF
d_call: -; v_call: TRBV7-9; clone_size: -; cdr3_length: 15; j_call: TRBJ2-2; cdr3_nt: TGTGCCAGCAGCTTAGACGGCTCCGACACCGGGGAGCTGTTTTTT; cdr3_aa: CASSLDGSDTGELFF
d_call: -; v_call: TRBV18; clone_size: -; cdr3_length: 16; j_call: TRBJ2-5; cdr3_nt: TGTGCCAGCTCACCTTCTTTGGTCAGGGAAAGGGAGACCCAGTACTTC; cdr3_aa: CASSPSLVRERETQYF
d_call: -; v_call: TRBV6-1; clone_size: -; cdr3_length: 12; j_call: TRBJ1-2; cdr3_nt: TGTGCCAGCAGTGACTGGGACTATGGCTACACCTTC; cdr3_aa: CASSDWDYGYTF
d_call: -; v_call: TRBV6-5; clone_size: -; cdr3_length: 13; j_call: TRBJ2-7; cdr3_nt: TGTGCCAGCAGTTCGATCGTCAACTACGAGCAGTACTTC; cdr3_aa: CASSSIVNYEQYF
d_call: -; v_call: TRBV5-1; clone_size: once; cdr3_length: 14; j_call: TRBJ2-5; cdr3_nt: TGCGCCAGCAGCCACAACTCCAGGCGGGAGACCCAGTACTTC; cdr3_aa: CASSHNSRRETQYF
d_call: -; v_call: TRBV19; clone_size: few; cdr3_length: 15; j_call: TRBJ2-7; cdr3_nt: TGTGCCAGTAGCCCGACCGGGCCCTACTCCTACGAGCAGTACTTC; cdr3_aa: CASSPTGPYSYEQYF
d_call: TRBD1; v_call: TRBV9; clone_size: -; cdr3_length: 15; j_call: TRBJ2-7; cdr3_nt: TGTGCCAGCAGCCTAGGACAGGGGGGAACCTACGAGCAGTACTTC; cdr3_aa: CASSLGQGGTYEQYF
d_call: -; v_call: TRBV6-1; clone_size: -; cdr3_length: 17; j_call: TRBJ1-3; cdr3_nt: TGTGCCAGCAGTGACTTCGCCCTTGGGACCGCTGGAAACACCATATATTTT; cdr3_aa: CASSDFALGTAGNTIYF
d_call: -; v_call: TRBV5-5; clone_size: -; cdr3_length: 14; j_call: TRBJ1-1; cdr3_nt: TGTGCCAGCAGCTTGTTTCGCATGAACACTGAAGCTTTCTTT; cdr3_aa: CASSLFRMNTEAFF
d_call: -; v_call: TRBV4-3; clone_size: -; cdr3_length: 14; j_call: TRBJ2-2; cdr3_nt: TGCGCCAGCAGCCAAAGGAGCGGGACCGGGGAGCTGTTTTTT; cdr3_aa: CASSQRSGTGELFF
d_call: -; v_call: TRBV6-4; clone_size: -; cdr3_length: 13; j_call: TRBJ2-7; cdr3_nt: TGTGTCACTTCCGGGACGAGACCCTACGAGCAGTACTTC; cdr3_aa: CVTSGTRPYEQYF
d_call: TRBD2; v_call: TRBV18; clone_size: -; cdr3_length: 15; j_call: TRBJ2-3; cdr3_nt: TGTGCCAGCTCACCAAGCGGGAGGGTGACAGATACGCAGTATTTT; cdr3_aa: CASSPSGRVTDTQYF
d_call: -; v_call: TRBV11-2; clone_size: -; cdr3_length: 12; j_call: TRBJ1-3; cdr3_nt: TGTGCCAGCAGCCCCCAACCAAACACCATATATTTT; cdr3_aa: CASSPQPNTIYF
d_call: -; v_call: TRBV6-1; clone_size: -; cdr3_length: 11; j_call: TRBJ1-1; cdr3_nt: TGTGCCAGCACCCAGCCAGGGCCAGCTTTCTTT; cdr3_aa: CASTQPGPAFF
d_call: -; v_call: TRBV7-9; clone_size: -; cdr3_length: 14; j_call: TRBJ1-2; cdr3_nt: TGTGCCAGCAGAGAGCTTGACAGGACGGACGGCTACACCTTC; cdr3_aa: CASRELDRTDGYTF
d_call: TRBD1; v_call: TRBV4-1; clone_size: few; cdr3_length: 19; j_call: TRBJ1-6; cdr3_nt: TGCGCCAGCAGCCAGACCACAGGGGGCGGCAGCTCCTATAATTCACCCCTCCACTTT; cdr3_aa: CASSQTTGGGSSYNSPLHF
d_call: TRBD1; v_call: TRBV5-1; clone_size: -; cdr3_length: 15; j_call: TRBJ1-3; cdr3_nt: TGCGCCAGCAGCTTGGAGGGGGCGAAGGGAAACACCATATATTTT; cdr3_aa: CASSLEGAKGNTIYF
d_call: TRBD1; v_call: TRBV5-1; clone_size: -; cdr3_length: 15; j_call: TRBJ2-3; cdr3_nt: TGCGCCAGCAGCATCGGGGACAGAGACACAGATACGCAGTATTTT; cdr3_aa: CASSIGDRDTDTQYF
d_call: TRBD2; v_call: TRBV2; clone_size: -; cdr3_length: 15; j_call: TRBJ2-7; cdr3_nt: TGTGCCAGCAGTGAAATGGCGGGAGCTACCCCCGTGCAGTACTTC; cdr3_aa: CASSEMAGATPVQYF
d_call: -; v_call: TRBV9; clone_size: -; cdr3_length: 14; j_call: TRBJ2-1; cdr3_nt: TGTGCCAGCAGCGTGGCCACTAGCTACAATGAGCAGTTCTTC; cdr3_aa: CASSVATSYNEQFF
d_call: -; v_call: TRBV5-6; clone_size: -; cdr3_length: 14; j_call: TRBJ1-2; cdr3_nt: TGTGCCAGCAGCTTGTGGCAGGGTGCCTATGGCTACACCTTC; cdr3_aa: CASSLWQGAYGYTF